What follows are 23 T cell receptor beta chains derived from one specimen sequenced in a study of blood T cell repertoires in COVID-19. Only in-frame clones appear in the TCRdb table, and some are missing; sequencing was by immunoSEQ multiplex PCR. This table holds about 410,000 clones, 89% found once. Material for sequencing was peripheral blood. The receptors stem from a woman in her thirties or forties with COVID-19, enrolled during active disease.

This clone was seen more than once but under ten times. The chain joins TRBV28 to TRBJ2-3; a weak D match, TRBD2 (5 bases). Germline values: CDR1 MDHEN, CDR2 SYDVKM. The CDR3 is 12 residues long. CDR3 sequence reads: CALGDGTDTQYF. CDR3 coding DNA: TGTGCTCTCGGGGATGGGACAGATACGCAGTATTTT.

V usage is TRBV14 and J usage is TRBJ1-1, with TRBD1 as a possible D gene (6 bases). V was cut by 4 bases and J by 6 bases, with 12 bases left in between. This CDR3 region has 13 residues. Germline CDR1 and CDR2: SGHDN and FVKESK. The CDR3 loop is CASSPQGGAEAFF. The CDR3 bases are TGTGCCAGCAGCCCACAGGGTGGCGCTGAAGCTTTCTTT.

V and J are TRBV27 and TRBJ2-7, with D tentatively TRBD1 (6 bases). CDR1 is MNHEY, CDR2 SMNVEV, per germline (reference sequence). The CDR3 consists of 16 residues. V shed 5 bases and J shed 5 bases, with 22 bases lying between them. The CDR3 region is CASSPSQGEGLNEQYF. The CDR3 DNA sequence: TGTGCCAGCAGTCCATCACAGGGTGAGGGTCTTAACGAGCAGTACTTC.

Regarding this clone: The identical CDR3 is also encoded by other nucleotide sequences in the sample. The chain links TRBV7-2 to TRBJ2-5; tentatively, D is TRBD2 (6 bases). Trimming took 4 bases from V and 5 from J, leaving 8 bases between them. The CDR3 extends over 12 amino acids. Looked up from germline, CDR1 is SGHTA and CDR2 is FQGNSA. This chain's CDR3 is CASSYGGETQYF. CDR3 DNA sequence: TGTGCCAGCAGCTATGGGGGGGAGACCCAGTACTTC.

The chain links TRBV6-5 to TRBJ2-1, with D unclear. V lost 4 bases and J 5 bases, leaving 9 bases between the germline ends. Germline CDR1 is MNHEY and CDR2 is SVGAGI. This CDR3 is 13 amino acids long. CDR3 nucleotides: TGTGCCAGCAGTTTTAATTCCCACAATGAGCAGTTCTTC. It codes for CASSFNSHNEQFF.

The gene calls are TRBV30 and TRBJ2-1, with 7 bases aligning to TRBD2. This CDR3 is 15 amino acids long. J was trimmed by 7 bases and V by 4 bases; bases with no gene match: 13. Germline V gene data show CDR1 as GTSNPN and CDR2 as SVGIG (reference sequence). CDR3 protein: CAWTEGLGTSNEQFF. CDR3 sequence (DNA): TGTGCCTGGACTGAAGGACTAGGGACGTCAAATGAGCAGTTCTTC.

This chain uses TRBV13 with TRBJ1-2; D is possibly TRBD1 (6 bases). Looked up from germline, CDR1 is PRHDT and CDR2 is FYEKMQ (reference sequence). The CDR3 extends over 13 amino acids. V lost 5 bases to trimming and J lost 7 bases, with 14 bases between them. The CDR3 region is CASSKGGPGGYTF. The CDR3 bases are TGTGCCAGCAGCAAGGGGGGGCCGGGTGGCTACACCTTC.

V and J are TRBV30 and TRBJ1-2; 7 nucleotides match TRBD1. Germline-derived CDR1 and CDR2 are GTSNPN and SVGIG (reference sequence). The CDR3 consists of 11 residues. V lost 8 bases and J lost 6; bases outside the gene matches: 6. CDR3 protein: CAREGANGYTF. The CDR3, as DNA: TGTGCCCGGGAGGGGGCCAATGGCTACACCTTC.

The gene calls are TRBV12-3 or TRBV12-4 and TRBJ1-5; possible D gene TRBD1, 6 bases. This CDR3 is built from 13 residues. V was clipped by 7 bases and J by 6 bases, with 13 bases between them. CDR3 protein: CASNRQAGQPQHF. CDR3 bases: TGTGCCAGCAACCGACAGGCGGGTCAGCCCCAGCATTTT.

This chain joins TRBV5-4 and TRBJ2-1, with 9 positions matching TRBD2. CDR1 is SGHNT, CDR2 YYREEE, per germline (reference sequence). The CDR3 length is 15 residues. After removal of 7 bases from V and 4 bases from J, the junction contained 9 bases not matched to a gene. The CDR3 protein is CASGYGGGVYNEQFF. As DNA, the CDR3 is TGTGCCAGCGGCTACGGCGGGGGGGTATACAATGAGCAGTTCTTC.

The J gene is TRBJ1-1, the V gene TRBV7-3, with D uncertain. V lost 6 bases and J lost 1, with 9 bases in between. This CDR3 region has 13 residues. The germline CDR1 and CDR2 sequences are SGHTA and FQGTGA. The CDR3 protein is CASRLQANTEAFF. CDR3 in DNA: TGTGCCAGCAGACTACAAGCGAACACTGAAGCTTTCTTT.

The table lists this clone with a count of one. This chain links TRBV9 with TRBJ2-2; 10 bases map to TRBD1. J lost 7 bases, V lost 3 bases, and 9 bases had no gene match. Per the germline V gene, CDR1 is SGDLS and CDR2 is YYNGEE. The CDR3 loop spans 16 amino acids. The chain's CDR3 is CASSAGTGVVSGELFF. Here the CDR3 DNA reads TGTGCCAGCAGCGCCGGGACAGGGGTTGTCAGCGGGGAGCTGTTTTTT. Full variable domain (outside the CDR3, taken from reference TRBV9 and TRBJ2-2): DSGVTQTPKHLITATGQRVTLRCSPRSGDLSVYWYQQSLDQGLQFLIQYYNGEERAKGNILERFSAQQFPDLHSELNLSSLELGDSALYFCASSAGTGVVSGELFFGEGSRLTVL.

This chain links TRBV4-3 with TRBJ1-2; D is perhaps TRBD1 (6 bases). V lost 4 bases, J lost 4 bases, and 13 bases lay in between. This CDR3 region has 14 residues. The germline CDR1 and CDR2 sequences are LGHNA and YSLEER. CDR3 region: CASSPRTVGYGYTF. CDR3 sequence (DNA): TGCGCCAGCAGCCCACGGACAGTTGGCTATGGCTACACCTTC.

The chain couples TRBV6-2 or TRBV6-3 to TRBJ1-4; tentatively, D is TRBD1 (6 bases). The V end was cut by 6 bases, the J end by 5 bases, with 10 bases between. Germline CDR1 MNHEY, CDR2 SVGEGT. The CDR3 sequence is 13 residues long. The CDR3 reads CASSKTGNEKLFF. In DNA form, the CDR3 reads TGTGCCAGCAGCAAAACAGGGAATGAAAAACTGTTTTTT.

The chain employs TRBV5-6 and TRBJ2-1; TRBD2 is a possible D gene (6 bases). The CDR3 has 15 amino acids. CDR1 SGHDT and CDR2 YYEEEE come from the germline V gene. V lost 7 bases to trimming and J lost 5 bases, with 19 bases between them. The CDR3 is CASRQSLAPHNEQFF. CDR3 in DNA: TGTGCCAGCCGCCAGTCCCTAGCGCCCCACAATGAGCAGTTCTTC.

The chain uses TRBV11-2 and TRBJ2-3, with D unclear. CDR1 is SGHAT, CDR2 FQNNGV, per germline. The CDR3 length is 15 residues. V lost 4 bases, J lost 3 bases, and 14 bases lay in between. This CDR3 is CASSSKVTSTDTQYF. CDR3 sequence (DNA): TGTGCCAGCAGCTCAAAGGTGACTTCTACAGATACGCAGTATTTT.

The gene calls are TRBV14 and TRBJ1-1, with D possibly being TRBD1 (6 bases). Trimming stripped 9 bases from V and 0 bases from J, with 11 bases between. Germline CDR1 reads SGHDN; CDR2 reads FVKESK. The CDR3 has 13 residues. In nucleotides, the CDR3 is TGTGCCAGTAGGGGGTGGGTGAACACTGAAGCTTTCTTT. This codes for CASRGWVNTEAFF.

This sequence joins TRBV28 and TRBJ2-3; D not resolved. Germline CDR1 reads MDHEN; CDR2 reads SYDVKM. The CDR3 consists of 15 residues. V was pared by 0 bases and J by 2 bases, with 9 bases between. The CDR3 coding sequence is TGTGCCAGCAGTTTATGGGGCATCTTCACAGATACGCAGTATTTT. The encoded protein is CASSLWGIFTDTQYF.

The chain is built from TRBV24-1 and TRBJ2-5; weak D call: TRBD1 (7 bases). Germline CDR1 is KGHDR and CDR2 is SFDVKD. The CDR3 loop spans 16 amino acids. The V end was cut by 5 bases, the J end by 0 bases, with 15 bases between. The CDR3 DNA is TGTGCCACCAGTGGCCAGGGGGGTTCCTACCAAGAGACCCAGTACTTC. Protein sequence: CATSGQGGSYQETQYF.

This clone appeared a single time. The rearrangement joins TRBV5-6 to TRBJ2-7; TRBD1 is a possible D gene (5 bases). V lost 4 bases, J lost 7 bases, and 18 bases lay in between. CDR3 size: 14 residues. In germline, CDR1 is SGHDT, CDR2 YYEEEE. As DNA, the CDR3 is TGTGCCAGCAGCGCCCCCAGGGAACCTAGGGAGCAGTACTTC. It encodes CASSAPREPREQYF.

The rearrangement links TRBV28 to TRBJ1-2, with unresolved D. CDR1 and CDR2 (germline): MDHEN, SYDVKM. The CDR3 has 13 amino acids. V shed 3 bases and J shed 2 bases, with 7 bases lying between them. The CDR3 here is CASSLRQNYGYTF. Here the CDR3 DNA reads TGTGCCAGCAGTTTGCGGCAGAACTATGGCTACACCTTC.

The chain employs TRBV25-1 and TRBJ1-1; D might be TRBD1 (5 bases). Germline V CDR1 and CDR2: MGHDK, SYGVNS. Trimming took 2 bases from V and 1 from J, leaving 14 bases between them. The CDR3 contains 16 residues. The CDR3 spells CASSERFLRENTEAFF. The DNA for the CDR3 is TGTGCCAGCAGTGAACGATTCCTCAGGGAGAACACTGAAGCTTTCTTT.

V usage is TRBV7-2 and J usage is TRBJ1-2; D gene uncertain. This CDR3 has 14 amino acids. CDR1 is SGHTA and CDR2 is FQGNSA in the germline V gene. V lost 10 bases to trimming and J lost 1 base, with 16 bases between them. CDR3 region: CATGPPRSNYGYTF. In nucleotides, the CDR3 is TGTGCCACAGGCCCCCCCCGCAGTAACTATGGCTACACCTTC.